Presented here are 2 T cell receptor beta chains from one specimen sequenced in a study of blood T cell repertoires in COVID-19. Profiled with immunoSEQ multiplex PCR; TCRdb holds only in-frame clones, not every one. Among about 120,000 clones listed, about four fifths were seen once. Source material: peripheral blood. These receptor sequences come from a man in his 60s with acute or convalescent COVID-19.

This chain links TRBV19 with TRBJ2-3, with D unclear. Trimming took 4 bases from V and 4 from J, leaving 6 bases between them. CDR1 and CDR2 from the germline V gene are LNHDA and SQIVND (reference sequence). The CDR3 is 12 residues long. CDR3 loop: CASSRRSDTQYF. CDR3 bases: TGTGCCAGTAGTAGGAGATCAGATACGCAGTATTTT.

This clone was observed a single time. The CDR3 nucleotides are TGTGCCAGCAGCTCCGGGACAGGGCATAATTCACCCCTCCACTTT. Translated, it gives CASSSGTGHNSPLHF. This rearrangement joins TRBV7-9 to TRBJ1-6, with 9 bases that match TRBD1. CDR1 is SEHNR and CDR2 is FQNEAQ in the germline V gene (reference sequence). The CDR3 has 15 residues. The V segment lost 4 bases and the J segment 5 bases; nucleotides outside the gene matches: 3.